This T cell receptor (beta chain) was retrieved from a study of shared clonotypes between healthy human individuals. On this clone: Its antigen is currently unknown.

Per the germline V gene, CDR1 is SGDLS and CDR2 is YYNGEE. The J segment lost 3 bases and the V segment lost 3 bases, leaving 6 bases of the junction unmatched. This CDR3 is 16 amino acids long. Researchers divided each subset's genomic DNA evenly across several immunoSEQ plates. Original data processing: In the immunoSEQ data, sequences were junction-only and lacked quality scores, so filtering differed. Assay: immunoSEQ multiplex PCR; the TCRdb copy retains only in-frame clones and omits some. The V and J calls and clone size are taken from that table; D and trimming were inferred from the DNA. The table shows approximately 530,000 clones, with roughly 95% occurring only once. Study-wide findings and caveats: The study generally estimated greater richness for naive than memory subsets.

The TCR originated in a woman in her 30s in good health. What was sequenced was naive CD4+ T cells sorted from blood. This sample's subset: CD45RA+ positively selected. J is TRBJ1-5 and V is TRBV9; 10 nucleotides align to TRBD1. The CDR3 reads CASSAGTGAANQPQHF. The CDR3 DNA is TGTGCCAGCAGCGCCGGGACAGGGGCCGCCAATCAGCCCCAGCATTTT.